A single sample gave rise to the 4 T cell receptor beta chains below, sequenced in a study of blood T cell repertoires in COVID-19. Sequencing used immunoSEQ multiplex PCR; TCRdb keeps in-frame clones, though not all of them. The table includes over 250,000 clones, about nine tenths detected once. Sequencing was carried out using peripheral blood. The receptor set was obtained from a middle-aged woman who had recovered from COVID-19.

V is TRBV4-2 and J is TRBJ2-3; possibly TRBD2 for D (6 bases). V was cut by 3 bases and J by 0 bases, with 10 bases left in between. This CDR3 comprises 15 residues. CDR1 LGHNA and CDR2 YNFKEQ come from the germline V gene. CDR3: CASSHLLASTDTQYF. The DNA of the CDR3 is TGTGCCAGCAGCCATCTACTAGCAAGCACAGATACGCAGTATTTT.

This clone was counted a few times. The chain combines TRBV29-1 with TRBJ2-6, with D possibly TRBD1 on 5 matching bases. The length of the CDR3 is 12 residues. Trimming removed 6 bases at V and 2 bases at J, with 5 bases between. Germline V gives CDR1 SQVTM, CDR2 ANQGSEA. CDR3 sequence reads: CSVRAGANVLTF. CDR3 DNA: TGCAGCGTCAGGGCTGGGGCCAACGTCCTGACTTTC.

The chain recombines TRBV7-9 with TRBJ2-6, with 9 nucleotides matching TRBD1. This CDR3 region has 17 residues. Looked up from germline, CDR1 is SEHNR and CDR2 is FQNEAQ (reference sequence). Trimming cost V 5 bases and J 3 bases; bases outside gene matches: 8. CDR3 coding DNA: TGTGCCAGCAGCCTGGGGACAGGGCGATTTGGGGCCAACGTCCTGACTTTC. Translated: CASSLGTGRFGANVLTF.

V gene TRBV21-1 combines with J gene TRBJ2-7; no check of the table's D call, TRBD2, against the DNA was made. TRBV21-1 is classified as a pseudogene. The CDR3 covers 14 residues. The CDR3 region has the DNA TGTGCCAGCAGCGCATCTGCTGAGGACTACGAGCAGTACTTC. Its protein product is CASSASAEDYEQYF.